This section outlines one T cell receptor (beta chain) sequence together with its context. The antigen remains undetermined. These data come from a study of CD8 T cells in ankylosing spondylitis. Study-level findings and limits: Within matched ankylosing spondylitis synovial fluid, disease-linked clones were reportedly significantly enriched.

One entry per CDR3 protein results from TCRdb running MiXCR on the 5' RACE reads. The table lists 250,000 or so distinct CDR3 sequences, about 20% of them singletons, with around 33% in the top ten. Sequenced: blood, either unsorted or a sorted T cell fraction (not recorded which). The receptor was isolated from a male donor with ankylosing spondylitis or in good health (not recorded which).

CDR3 in amino acids: CASSFTSGPTDTQYF. The CDR3 DNA sequence: TGTGCCAGCAGCTTCACTAGCGGGCCTACAGATACGCAGTATTTT. The V and J genes are TRBV14 and TRBJ2-3; 9 nucleotides match TRBD2. Germline V CDR1 and CDR2: SGHDN, FVKESK. The ends lost 5 bases at V and 3 bases at J; junction bases unmatched: 6. The CDR3 totals 15 residues.